Sequencing of this T cell receptor beta chain was carried out in a study of technical replicates of blood from several donors. TCRdb's table, derived via immunoSEQ multiplex PCR, lists solely in-frame clones and lacks some. The sample comprises tens of thousands of clones, about 95% of which are singletons, and around 0.24% rests with the top ten. Sequencing used T cells isolated from PBMCs. This clonotype originated in a human donor in good health.

The CDR3 DNA sequence: TGTGCCAGCAGATCGACAGGTGATACAACTAATGAAAAACTGTTTTTT. Encoded protein: CASRSTGDTTNEKLFF. This chain links TRBV28 with TRBJ1-4, with a tentative D call TRBD1 (6 bases). This CDR3 has 16 amino acids. Germline values: CDR1 MDHEN, CDR2 SYDVKM. The V gene lost 6 bases and the J gene lost 0 bases, with 14 bases spanning the gap. The complete variable domain, with remaining parts taken from reference TRBV28 and TRBJ1-4, reads DVKVTQSSRYLVKRTGEKVFLECVQDMDHENMFWYRQDPGLGLRLIYFSYDVKMKEKGDIPEGYSVSREKKERFSLILESASTNQTSMYLCASRSTGDTTNEKLFFGSGTQLSVL.